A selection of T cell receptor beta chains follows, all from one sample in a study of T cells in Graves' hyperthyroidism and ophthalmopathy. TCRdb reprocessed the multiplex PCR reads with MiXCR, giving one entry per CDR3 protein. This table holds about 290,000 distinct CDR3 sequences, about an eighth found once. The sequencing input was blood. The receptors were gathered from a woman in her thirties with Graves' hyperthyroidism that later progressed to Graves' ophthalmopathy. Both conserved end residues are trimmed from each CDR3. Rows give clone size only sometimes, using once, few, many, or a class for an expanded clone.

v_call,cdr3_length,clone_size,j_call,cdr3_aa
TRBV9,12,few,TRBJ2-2,ASRRDRLTGELF
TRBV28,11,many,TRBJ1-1,ASIGGMNTEAF
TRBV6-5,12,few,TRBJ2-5,ASSYSNSQEPKY
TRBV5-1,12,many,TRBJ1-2,ASSFLGQYYGYT
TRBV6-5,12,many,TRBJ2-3,ASSYREFTDTQY
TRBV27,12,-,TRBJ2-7,ASSYAHRAYEQY
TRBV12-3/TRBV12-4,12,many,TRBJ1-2,ASKPGQGNYGYT
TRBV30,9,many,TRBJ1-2,AWSELMSYT
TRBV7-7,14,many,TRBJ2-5,ASSLAQGGGQETQY
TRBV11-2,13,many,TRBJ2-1,ASSLDGGRGNEQF
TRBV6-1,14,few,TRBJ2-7,ASTLPGREGSYEQY
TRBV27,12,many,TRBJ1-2,ASYPLRGGTGYT
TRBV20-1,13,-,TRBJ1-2,SARDQQGAMYGYT
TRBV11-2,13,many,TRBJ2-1,ASSWTGTALNEQF
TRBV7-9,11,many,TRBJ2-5,ASSLAGAETQY
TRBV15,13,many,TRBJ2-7,ATSRAPRTGYEQY
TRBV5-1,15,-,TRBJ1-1,ASSLVFRGSVNTEAF
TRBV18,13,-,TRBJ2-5,ASSPTINPLETQY
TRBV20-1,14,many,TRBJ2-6,SARDSERVGANVLT
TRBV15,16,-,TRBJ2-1,ATSRANSGRTNYNEQF
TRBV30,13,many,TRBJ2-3,AWSWDTGTSDTQY
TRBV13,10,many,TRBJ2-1,ASSLLAHEQF
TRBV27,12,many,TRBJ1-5,ASRQGLGNQPQH
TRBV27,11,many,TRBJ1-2,ASSLTGGHGYT
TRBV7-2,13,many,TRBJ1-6,ASSFGTFYNSPLH
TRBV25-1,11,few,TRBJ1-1,ASSELQNTEAF
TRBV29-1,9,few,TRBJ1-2,SVEGLGGYT
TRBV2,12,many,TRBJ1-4,ASSAGRGEEKLF
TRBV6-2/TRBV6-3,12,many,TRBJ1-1,ASEIWAGSTEAF
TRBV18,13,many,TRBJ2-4,ASSPSRLEENIQY
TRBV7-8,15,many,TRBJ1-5,ASSLALRGGGNQPQH
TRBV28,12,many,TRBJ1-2,ASSSHREGYGYT
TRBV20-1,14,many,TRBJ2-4,SARDPRAGTENIQY
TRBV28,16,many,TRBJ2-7,ASSLRPLGGRSSYEQY
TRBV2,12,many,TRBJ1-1,ASKVAVSATEAF
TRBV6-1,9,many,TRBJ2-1,ASRVSNEQF
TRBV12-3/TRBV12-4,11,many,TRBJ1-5,ASSWASTQPQH
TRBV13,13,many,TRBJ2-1,ASSSPSGPYNEQF
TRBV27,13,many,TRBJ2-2,ASSPLAGQVGELF
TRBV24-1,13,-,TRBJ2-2,ATSGTSGSTGELF
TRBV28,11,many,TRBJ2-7,AIAAPSSYEQY
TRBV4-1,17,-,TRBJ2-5,ASSQGNSPSGQDQETQY
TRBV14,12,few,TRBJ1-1,ASSLKPDRSEAF
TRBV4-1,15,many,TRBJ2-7,ASSQESWTGGYWEQY
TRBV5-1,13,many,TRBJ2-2,ASSETGGNTGELF
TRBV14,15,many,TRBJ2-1,ASSQGSGADPYNEQF
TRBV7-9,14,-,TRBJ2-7,ASSLGSGQSSYEQY
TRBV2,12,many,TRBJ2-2,ASRGQGGTGELF
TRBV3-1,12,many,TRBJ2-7,ASSQQLGGYEQY
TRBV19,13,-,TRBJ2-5,ASSSGLAGKETQY
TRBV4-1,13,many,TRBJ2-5,ASSQPGGLQETQY